What follows are 16 T cell receptor beta chains derived from one specimen sequenced in a study of cytomegalovirus exposure and HLA in healthy donors. It was with 60 Vbeta and 13 Jbeta primers that the PCR ran. The assay was immunoSEQ multiplex PCR, and TCRdb's table has in-frame clones only and misses some. This table holds over 95,000 clones, about 79% found once. Sequencing was performed on PBMCs. The receptors shown here come from a human donor in good health.

V usage is TRBV7-8 and J usage is TRBJ2-3; D is undetermined. This CDR3 contains 13 residues. V lost 7 bases and J lost 4, with 12 bases in between. CDR1 and CDR2 from the germline V gene are SGHVS and FQNEAQ. The CDR3 here is CASKLQTADTQYF. The DNA for the CDR3 is TGTGCCAGCAAGCTACAGACCGCAGATACGCAGTATTTT.

V gene TRBV7-7 combines with J gene TRBJ2-5, with D perhaps TRBD2 (6 bases). Trimming removed 5 bases at V and 5 bases at J, with 15 bases between. The V gene's germline CDR1 is SSHAT and CDR2 FNYEAQ (reference sequence). The CDR3 has 14 residues. CDR3 in amino acids: CASSPRRAQETQYF. Written as DNA, the CDR3 is TGTGCCAGCAGCCCTAGGAGGGCCCAGGAGACCCAGTACTTC. Based on the CDR3 plus reference TRBV7-7 and TRBJ2-5, the full variable domain is GAGVSQSPRYKVTKRGQDVTLRCDPISSHATLYWYQQALGQGPEFLTYFNYEAQPDKSGLPSDRFSAERPEGSISTLTIQRTEQRDSAMYRCASSPRRAQETQYFGPGTRLLVL.

The J gene is TRBJ1-5, the V gene TRBV19; perhaps TRBD1 as D (6 bases). The germline CDR1 and CDR2 sequences are LNHDA and SQIVND (reference sequence). The CDR3 covers 14 residues. Trimming removed 8 bases from V and 0 bases from J, with 11 bases in between. CDR3 residues: CASGRGDSNQPQHF. CDR3 nucleotides: TGTGCCAGTGGGAGGGGGGATAGCAATCAGCCCCAGCATTTT.

The CDR3 DNA follows: TGCGCCAGCAGTGAGTCGGGCCTGAACTATGGCTACACCTTC. Translating gives CASSESGLNYGYTF. The chain carries TRBV10-1 and TRBJ1-2; D unclear. The CDR3 totals 14 residues. The V end was cut by 0 bases, the J end by 2 bases, with 7 bases between. Germline CDR1 WNHNN, CDR2 SYGVQD (reference sequence).

V gene TRBV7-2 combines with J gene TRBJ1-2; TRBD1 is a possible D gene (5 bases). Germline V lookup: CDR1 SGHTA, CDR2 FQGNSA. CDR3 length equals 15 residues. Trimming removed 4 bases at V and 4 bases at J, with 16 bases between. The CDR3 nucleotides read TGTGCCAGCAGCTCGACCACGGGGGGGGGCTATGGCTACACCTTC. This codes for CASSSTTGGGYGYTF.

The chain recombines TRBV18 with TRBJ1-6, with 7 nucleotides matching TRBD1. Germline CDR1 is KGHSH and CDR2 is LQKENI. The CDR3 loop spans 17 amino acids. V was clipped by 2 bases and J by 3 bases; unmatched bases: 7. CDR3 region: CASSPSQTGNYNSPLHF. In DNA, the CDR3 is TGTGCCAGCTCACCATCGCAGACAGGGAACTATAATTCACCCCTCCACTTT.

Of note for this clone: Different DNA sequences within this sample yield the same CDR3. V usage is TRBV7-2 and J usage is TRBJ1-1, with D possibly TRBD1 on 6 matching bases. Per germline, CDR1 SGHTA and CDR2 FQGNSA. The V and J ends lost 2 bases and 0 bases respectively, with 19 bases between them. The CDR3 runs to 18 residues. CDR3 sequence: CASSLRAGALLLNTEAFF. Written as DNA, the CDR3 is TGTGCCAGCAGCTTAAGGGCGGGGGCCCTACTACTGAACACTGAAGCTTTCTTT.

This clone has more than one count but fewer than ten. This sequence joins TRBV10-2 and TRBJ1-1; D is unresolved. This CDR3 comprises 13 residues. The germline CDR1 and CDR2 sequences are WSHSY and SAAADI. V was cut by 3 bases and J by 3 bases, with 8 bases left in between. In DNA, the CDR3 is TGCGCCAGCAGTGAAGGAGCCGACACTGAAGCTTTCTTT. Encoded protein: CASSEGADTEAFF.

Here the CDR3 reads CASSVVSQGGGYTF. DNA of the CDR3: TGTGCCAGCAGCGTAGTCTCGCAGGGAGGTGGCTACACCTTC. The chain has TRBV9 and TRBJ1-2; tentative D call: TRBD1 (5 bases). Germline V CDR1 and CDR2: SGDLS, YYNGEE. The CDR3 spans 14 residues. V lost 0 bases and J 7 bases, leaving 13 bases between the germline ends.

The table lists this clone with a few counts. Here the CDR3 reads CASSQAGLSYNEQFF. DNA of the CDR3: TGCGCCAGCAGCCAAGCTGGGCTCTCCTACAATGAGCAGTTCTTC. This chain links TRBV4-1 with TRBJ2-1; D is unresolved. The germline gives CDR1 MGHRA, CDR2 YSYEKL. The ends were cut back, 1 base at V and 0 bases at J, with 7 bases in the middle. This CDR3 spans 15 amino acids.

This clone showed up just a few times. The sample holds other DNA sequences that translate to the same CDR3. This chain links TRBV7-2 with TRBJ2-5; 9 nucleotides match TRBD1. The CDR3 is 15 residues long. The germline gives CDR1 SGHTA, CDR2 FQGNSA. The V and J ends lost 3 bases and 0 bases, in that order; junction bases with no gene match: 2. The CDR3 protein is CASSFDRGYQETQYF. The CDR3 DNA follows: TGTGCCAGCAGCTTCGACAGGGGGTACCAAGAGACCCAGTACTTC.

This chain connects TRBV6-1 to TRBJ2-1; no clear D gene. CDR1 is MNHNS, CDR2 SASEGT, per germline. The CDR3 has 15 residues. V was shortened by 1 base and J by 6 bases, with 13 bases between the two germline ends. In DNA form, the CDR3 reads TGTGCCAGCAGTGAAGTTTTTATCAGGCCCAATGAGCAGTTCTTC. Translated: CASSEVFIRPNEQFF.

CDR3 nucleotide sequence: TGTGCCAGCAGTTCATACGACAGGGCATTAAACACCATATATTTT. Encoded protein: CASSSYDRALNTIYF. The chain recombines TRBV28 with TRBJ1-3, with 7 bases aligning to TRBD1. This CDR3 comprises 15 residues. V dropped 4 bases and J dropped 6; count of bases not matched to a gene: 9. Germline V gene sequence: CDR1 MDHEN, CDR2 SYDVKM.

The CDR3: CSVARGAGGEKLFF. CDR3 nucleotides: TGCAGCGTCGCGCGGGGGGCTGGAGGTGAAAAACTGTTTTTT. The chain recombines TRBV29-1 with TRBJ1-4; perhaps TRBD1 as D (6 bases). Per the germline V gene, CDR1 is SQVTM and CDR2 is ANQGSEA. Trimming pared 6 bases from V and 7 bases from J, leaving 18 bases between. The CDR3 has 14 amino acids.

The CDR3 DNA sequence: TGTGCCAGCAGCCCAGGGGGCGCGTTGAACACTGAAGCTTTCTTT. It codes for CASSPGGALNTEAFF. The V gene is TRBV9, the J gene TRBJ1-1, with 8 bases lining up with TRBD1. This CDR3 is built from 15 residues. CDR1 and CDR2 from the germline V gene are SGDLS and YYNGEE. Unmatched junction bases numbered 5, after V lost 4 bases and J lost 0 bases.

The chain recombines TRBV4-2 with TRBJ1-3, with D uncertain. This CDR3 has 14 amino acids. Trimming pared 0 bases from V and 2 bases from J, leaving 5 bases between. Germline V CDR1 and CDR2: LGHNA, YNFKEQ. Here the CDR3 reads CASSQDAAGNTIYF. In DNA form, the CDR3 reads TGTGCCAGCAGCCAAGATGCAGCTGGAAACACCATATATTTT.